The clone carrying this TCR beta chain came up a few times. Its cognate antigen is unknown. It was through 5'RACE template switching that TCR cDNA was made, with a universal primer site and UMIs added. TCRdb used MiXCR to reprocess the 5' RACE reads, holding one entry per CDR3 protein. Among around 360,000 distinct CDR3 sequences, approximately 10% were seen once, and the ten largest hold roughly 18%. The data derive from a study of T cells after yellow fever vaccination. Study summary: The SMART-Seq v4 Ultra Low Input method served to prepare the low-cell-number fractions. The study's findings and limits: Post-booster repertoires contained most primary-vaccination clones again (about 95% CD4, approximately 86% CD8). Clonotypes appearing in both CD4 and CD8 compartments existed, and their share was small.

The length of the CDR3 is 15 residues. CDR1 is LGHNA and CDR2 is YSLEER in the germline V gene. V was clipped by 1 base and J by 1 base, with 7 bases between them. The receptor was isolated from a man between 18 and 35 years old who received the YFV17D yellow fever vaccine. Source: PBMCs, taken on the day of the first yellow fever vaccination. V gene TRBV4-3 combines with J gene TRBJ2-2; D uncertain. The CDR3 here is CASSQAILNTGELFF. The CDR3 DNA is TGCGCCAGCAGCCAAGCTATCTTGAACACCGGGGAGCTGTTTTTT.